The clone carrying this TCR beta chain has more than one count but fewer than ten. Its antigen is not known. Exclusion criteria comprised uncontrolled infection, other autoimmune disease, pregnancy or lactation. Over 9 ml of fresh peripheral blood supplied the PBMCs. The sample comes from a study of T cells in Graves' hyperthyroidism and ophthalmopathy. Turning to the study itself: Prior to any treatment, at the point of initial diagnosis, peripheral blood was collected.

Per germline, CDR1 LNHDA and CDR2 SQIVND (reference sequence). The CDR3 loop spans 17 amino acids. Trimming removed 3 bases at V and 2 bases at J, with 18 bases between. Amplification of TCR beta CDR3 regions was performed using RNA transcripts as template. The study used the HTBI primer set for a first-round RT-PCR of the TCR CDR3. One entry per CDR3 protein, called by TCRdb with MiXCR from the multiplex PCR reads. The sample holds 500,000 to 650,000 distinct CDR3 sequences, 15% to 20% seen once. Study-wide points: Blood samples included most of the expanded thyroid clonotypes exceeding 0.001.

The rearrangement links TRBV19 to TRBJ2-3; D might be TRBD2 (6 bases). The receptor comes from a man between 35 and 55 years old with Graves' ophthalmopathy. Material for sequencing was blood. CDR3 residues: CASSIGQFAGITDTQYF. DNA of the CDR3: TGTGCCAGTAGTATTGGGCAGTTCGCGGGGATCACAGATACGCAGTATTTT. Complete variable domain (other parts from reference TRBV19 and TRBJ2-3): DGGITQSPKYLFRKEGQNVTLSCEQNLNHDAMYWYRQDPGQGLRLIYYSQIVNDFQKGDIAEGYSVSREKKESFPLTVTSAQKNPTAFYLCASSIGQFAGITDTQYFGPGTRLTVL.